Listed below are T cell receptor beta chains from one sample, sequenced in a study of blood T cell repertoires in COVID-19. Method: immunoSEQ multiplex PCR; TCRdb's copy keeps in-frame clones and lacks some. The table shows about 70,000 clones, with around 80% occurring only once. Sequences were obtained from peripheral blood. The source is an elderly woman with active or convalescent COVID-19. Both conserved end residues are part of each CDR3. Each record gives: V gene, CDR3 protein.

TRBV6-6 | CASTQGLGPDTQYF
TRBV29-1 | CSVGLAGVEQYF
TRBV15 | CATSRDWGLGYIQYF
TRBV27 | CASSEVKGAPLHF
TRBV7-9 | CASSLGASGGSYEQYF
TRBV5-4 | CASSYPDREAFF
TRBV5-6 | CASSLAGGGGYTF
TRBV4-1 | CASSQASPKSQETQYF
TRBV7-2 | CASSPGVGFTEAFF
TRBV29-1 | CSVGAVPGENTGELFF
TRBV5-4 | CASSWDRPTPQETQYF
TRBV19 | CASTQQGTLNTEAFF
TRBV7-2 | CASNPQQGGRTDTQYF